Here is one T cell receptor (beta chain) with its context. The target antigen is unknown. The source of the sample is a study of T cell responses to AZD1222 COVID-19 vaccine. Findings and caveats of the study: Donor demographics were predominantly white British with a female majority; clonal diversity may be underestimated. Regions left unmutated in variants are reportedly the target of nearly half of spike-specific TCRs. Repertoires were collected only later (after the peak T cell response had occurred).

Losses at the gene ends were 1 base for V and 6 bases for J; bases not matched to a gene: 1. The germline CDR1 and CDR2 sequences are MNHNS and SASEGT. CDR3 size: 14 residues. Measured with immunoSEQ multiplex PCR; TCRdb has only the in-frame clones, and not every one. The sample has approximately 110,000 clones; around 84% are singletons. The J gene is TRBJ1-5, the V gene TRBV6-1; 9 nucleotides line up with TRBD1. The clonotype originates from an adult in good health. The specimen was peripheral blood, collected on day 0 of AZD1222 vaccination. CDR3 amino acids: CASSEGQGVQPQHF. In nucleotides, the CDR3 is TGTGCCAGCAGTGAAGGACAGGGGGTTCAGCCCCAGCATTTT.